The sequence of this T cell receptor beta chain was determined in a study of OX40 agonist ivuxolimab in advanced cancers. Regarding the study as a whole: Within 6 weeks, CD4+ and CD8+ blood T cells expanded clonally at 0.1 to 3.0 mg/kg.

Regarding this clone: What it recognizes is unknown.

CDR1 is LNHDA, CDR2 SQIVND, per germline (reference sequence). With V trimmed by 1 base and J by 10 bases, 13 bases remained unmatched. The CDR3 length is 16 residues. Autoimmune disease history or systemic immunosuppression meant exclusion. Baseline was the first blood sampling point, followed by cycle 4 day 1 and cycle 7 day 1. The table came from immunoSEQ multiplex PCR; TCRdb's copy has only in-frame clones and leaves some out. The sample lists over 85,000 clones; around 85% were seen once. The sample in question was CD4+ or CD8+ T cells sorted from blood, obtained in a trial of the OX40 agonist ivuxolimab. This TCR was recovered from an adult with an advanced solid tumor such as melanoma, head and neck, liver or kidney cancer. The chain links TRBV19 to TRBJ2-1, with 7 nucleotides matching TRBD2. The DNA for the CDR3 is TGTGCCAGTAGTATAGTAGGTGGGGCAAAGCGGGGAGAGCAGTTCTTC. Translated: CASSIVGGAKRGEQFF.